The next 17 T cell receptor beta chains were all read from a single sample in a study of T cells in Graves' hyperthyroidism and ophthalmopathy. The CDR3 regions of TCR beta were amplified from RNA transcripts. HTBI primers were employed in a first-round RT-PCR of the TCR CDR3. TCRdb passed the multiplex PCR reads through MiXCR, listing each CDR3 protein once. The sample lists 550,000 to 700,000 distinct CDR3 sequences, roughly 15% occurring once. The sequencing input was blood. All receptors derive from a woman aged 40 to 50 with Graves' ophthalmopathy.

This clonotype was found a few times. This could be a read error, since a much larger clone is one nucleotide away. The chain links TRBV14 to TRBJ1-1, with D unclear. The CDR3 has 11 amino acids. CDR1 is SGHDN and CDR2 is FVKESK in the germline V gene. The DNA of the CDR3 is TGTGCCAGCAGCCACACCACTGGAGCTTTCTTT. Translating gives CASSHTTGAFF.

The chain couples TRBV6-2 or TRBV6-3 to TRBJ1-5, with unresolved D. The CDR3 covers 14 residues. Germline V gives CDR1 MNHEY, CDR2 SVGEGT. Trimming stripped 8 bases from V and 1 base from J, with 12 bases between. The CDR3 bases are TGTGCCAGCCAAAGAACGGGGAGCAATCAGCCCCAGCATTTT. Translated, it gives CASQRTGSNQPQHF.

This clonotype was seen more than once but under ten times. CDR3: CASSELDLTEAFF. In DNA, the CDR3 is TGTGCCAGCAGTGAACTCGACCTCACTGAAGCTTTCTTT. The gene calls are TRBV2 and TRBJ1-1; D is unclear. The CDR3 has 13 amino acids. Between the trimmed V and J ends, which lost 2 bases and 4 bases, there was a span of 8 bases. Germline CDR1 reads SNHLY; CDR2 reads FYNNEI.

This clonotype was found many times. The chain links TRBV12-5 to TRBJ1-1; D unclear. Germline V gene lookup returns CDR1 LGHNT and CDR2 FRNRAP. The CDR3 sequence is 15 residues long. V was clipped by 0 bases and J by 3 bases, with 11 bases between them. The CDR3 coding sequence is TGTGCTAGTGGTTTGGTACGGGGAGGATACACTGAAGCTTTCTTT. Its protein is CASGLVRGGYTEAFF.

This clonotype was detected many times. This chain uses TRBV29-1 with TRBJ2-7; perhaps TRBD2 as D (6 bases). V was cut by 5 bases and J by 0 bases, with 14 bases left in between. This CDR3 spans 14 amino acids. Per the germline V gene, CDR1 is SQVTM and CDR2 is ANQGSEA. CDR3 sequence reads: CSVFSSESSYEQYF. The CDR3 nucleotides read TGCAGCGTTTTCTCTAGCGAGAGCTCCTACGAGCAGTACTTC.

In this sample, this clonotype turned up many times. The chain is built from TRBV12-3 or TRBV12-4 and TRBJ2-7; 10 bases align to TRBD2. V lost 5 bases to trimming and J lost 7 bases; unmatched junction nucleotides: 8. The CDR3 spans 14 residues. CDR3 sequence reads: CASSPLAGVEEQYF. The CDR3 DNA reads as TGTGCCAGCAGTCCTCTAGCGGGAGTTGAGGAGCAGTACTTC.

This clonotype was counted many times. The chain employs TRBV27 and TRBJ2-2, with TRBD2 matching over 7 bases. V was pared by 7 bases and J by 6 bases, with 5 bases of the junction left unmatched. This CDR3 contains 13 residues. The germline CDR1 and CDR2 sequences are MNHEY and SMNVEV (reference sequence). The CDR3 here is CASKGTKAGELFF. The CDR3 DNA is TGTGCCAGCAAGGGGACTAAGGCCGGGGAGCTGTTTTTT.

This clonotype was counted at least ten times. The genes are TRBV20-1 and TRBJ2-7; D may be TRBD2 (5 bases). The CDR3 sequence is 14 residues long. Germline V gene sequence: CDR1 DFQATT, CDR2 SNEGSKA (reference sequence). Trimming removed 0 bases from V and 2 bases from J, with 11 bases in between. CDR3 region: CSARDRLLAYEQYF. In DNA form, the CDR3 reads TGCAGTGCTAGAGATCGGCTACTAGCCTACGAGCAGTACTTC.

The table lists this clonotype with a few counts. The chain is built from TRBV12-3 or TRBV12-4 and TRBJ2-7; D may be TRBD1 (6 bases). The CDR3 totals 14 residues. V was clipped by 8 bases and J by 7 bases, with 21 bases between them. CDR3 in amino acids: CASRASEDSGEQYF. The CDR3 region has the DNA TGTGCCAGCCGTGCTTCTGAGGACAGTGGGGAGCAGTACTTC.

There are many counts of this clonotype. The rearrangement uses TRBV11-2 and TRBJ2-3; tentatively, D is TRBD1 (6 bases). The CDR3 covers 12 residues. CDR1 and CDR2 from the germline V gene are SGHAT and FQNNGV. V lost 5 bases and J lost 4, with 7 bases in between. This CDR3 is CASSPGADTQYF. The CDR3 nucleotides read TGTGCCAGCAGCCCAGGGGCAGATACGCAGTATTTT.

The rearrangement joins TRBV7-2 to TRBJ1-2; D is unclear. The V gene's germline CDR1 is SGHTA and CDR2 FQGNSA. This CDR3 has 14 amino acids. Between the trimmed V and J ends, which lost 1 base and 7 bases, there was a span of 13 bases. The CDR3 loop is CASSLGLRLIGYTF. As DNA, the CDR3 is TGTGCCAGCAGCTTAGGGCTCCGGTTAATTGGCTACACCTTC.

This clonotype was detected ten times or more. CDR3 amino acids: CASSIPPQTQYF. CDR3 nucleotide sequence: TGTGCCAGTAGTATCCCCCCTCAGACCCAGTACTTC. This rearrangement joins TRBV19 to TRBJ2-5; D remains ambiguous. Germline CDR1 reads LNHDA; CDR2 reads SQIVND (reference sequence). The V and J ends lost 3 bases and 6 bases respectively, with 8 bases between them. The CDR3 consists of 12 residues.

V and J are TRBV15 and TRBJ1-1, with a tentative D call TRBD1 (6 bases). From germline, CDR1 is LNHNV and CDR2 YYDKDF (reference sequence). V was pared by 2 bases and J by 1 base, with 14 bases between. CDR3 length: 16 amino acids. CDR3: CATSRTRTVRNTEAFF. The CDR3 nucleotides read TGTGCCACCAGCAGAACACGGACAGTCCGGAACACTGAAGCTTTCTTT.

Many counts were recorded for this clonotype. The chain is built from TRBV12-3 or TRBV12-4 and TRBJ1-1, with TRBD1 identical over 7 bases. The length of the CDR3 is 13 residues. The trim removed 2 bases at V and 11 bases at J, leaving 8 bases unmatched. The CDR3 protein is CASSLRGGAWAFF. The CDR3 DNA follows: TGTGCCAGCAGTTTAAGAGGGGGCGCTTGGGCTTTCTTT.

This clonotype appeared a single time. One end of the junction does not line up with germline, which may come from a read error. The J gene is TRBJ2-5, the V gene TRBV4-1; D uncertain. Germline V gives CDR1 MGHRA, CDR2 YSYEKL. The CDR3 runs to 17 residues. The CDR3 reads CTSSQEGLAVYQETQYF. The CDR3 nucleotides are TGCACCAGCAGCCAAGAAGGCTTGGCCGTGTACCAAGAGACCCAGTACTTC.

Many counts were recorded for this clonotype. The rearrangement links TRBV24-1 to TRBJ2-2; TRBD2 is a possible D gene (5 bases). CDR1 KGHDR and CDR2 SFDVKD come from the germline V gene. This CDR3 has 14 amino acids. Trimming cost V 3 bases and J 5 bases, with 9 bases left between them. CDR3 DNA: TGTGCCACCAGTGATACCAGGAGGACCGGGGAGCTGTTTTTT. Translated: CATSDTRRTGELFF.

This clonotype was seen a few times. This chain connects TRBV20-1 to TRBJ2-5; 7 bases align to TRBD2. Germline V gene lookup returns CDR1 DFQATT and CDR2 SNEGSKA (reference sequence). This CDR3 contains 14 residues. The CDR3 DNA reads as TGCAGCAAAGATGCGGGGGACGTTCAGGAGACCCAGTACTTC. This codes for CSKDAGDVQETQYF.